This T cell receptor (beta chain) was recovered during a study of blood T cell repertoires in COVID-19. Whole-study context: Researchers got acute and convalescent COVID-19 samples from the United States, Italy and Spain. Sources were T cells, B-cell-depleted T cells, or PBMCs; the material itself was cDNA or gDNA.

In the source study's methods: How many nucleated cells were present was estimated from reference gene primer amplification. The table came from immunoSEQ multiplex PCR; TCRdb's copy has only in-frame clones and leaves some out. The DNA gave D and trimming, while V, J and clone size come from that table. Of tens of thousands of clones listed, less than 80% are singletons. Losses at the gene ends were 7 bases for V and 5 bases for J; bases not matched to a gene: 14. Germline V gene sequence: CDR1 GTSNPN, CDR2 SVGIG (reference sequence). This CDR3 region has 17 residues. The sequencing input was peripheral blood. This TCR was sampled from a human donor in a cohort sampled during active COVID-19. This rearrangement joins TRBV30 to TRBJ2-2; 12 bases fit TRBD2. CDR3 DNA sequence: TGTGCCTTGCCGGGGGCTAGCGGGAGGGCCGGGACCGGGGAGCTGTTTTTT. Residues: CALPGASGRAGTGELFF.